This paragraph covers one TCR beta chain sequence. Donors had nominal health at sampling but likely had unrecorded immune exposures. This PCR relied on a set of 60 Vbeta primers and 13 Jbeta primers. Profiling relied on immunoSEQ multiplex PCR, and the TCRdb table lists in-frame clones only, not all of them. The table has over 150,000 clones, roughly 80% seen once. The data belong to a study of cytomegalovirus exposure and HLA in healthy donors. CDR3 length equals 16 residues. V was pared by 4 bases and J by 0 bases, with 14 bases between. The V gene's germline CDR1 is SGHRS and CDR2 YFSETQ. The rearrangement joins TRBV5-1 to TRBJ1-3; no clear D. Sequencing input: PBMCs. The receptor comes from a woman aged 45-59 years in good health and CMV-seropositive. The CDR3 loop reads CASSPEVGTSGNTIYF. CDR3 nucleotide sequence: TGCGCCAGCAGCCCGGAGGTCGGAACCTCTGGAAACACCATATATTTT. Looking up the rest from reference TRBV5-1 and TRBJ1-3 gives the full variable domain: KAGVTQTPRYLIKTRGQQVTLSCSPISGHRSVSWYQQTPGQGLQFLFEYFSETQRNKGNFPGRFSGRQFSNSRSEMNVSTLELGDSALYLCASSPEVGTSGNTIYFGEGSWLTVV.